This TCR beta chain was sequenced during a study of Ad26.COV2.S vaccination and SARS-CoV-2 variants. Overall study context: As a participant in COV1001, the donor was in the Ad26.COV2.S trial arm. Once, or twice with 56 days between doses, Ad26.COV2.S was given intramuscularly.

The protocol was immunoSEQ multiplex PCR, while the TCRdb copy is restricted to in-frame clones and leaves out a portion. The sample has 300,000 to 400,000 clones, almost 90% seen once. Sample treatment: around 19 received Ad26.COV2.S at low or high dose, single or two shots; about 5 received placebo; per-sample allocation not given. Day 63 after the first vaccine or placebo injection was the time point for sampling. It was an adult aged 18-55 years in Boston who was the donor. Study-wide points: Vaccinated and placebo-treated recipients had similar non-spike TCR breadth.

V lost 6 bases and J 8 bases, leaving 8 bases between the germline ends. CDR1 is SGHDN and CDR2 is FVKESK in the germline V gene. The CDR3 totals 11 residues. In regard to this clone: Its antigen is unidentified.

Sequenced here: peripheral blood, sampled in a trial of Ad26.COV2.S vaccine versus placebo. V is TRBV14 and J is TRBJ1-3; the D is unclear. This receptor was obtained from a person aged 18 to 59 who received the Ad26.COV2.S COVID-19 vaccine or a placebo. CDR3 protein: CASSSEDTIYF. The CDR3 DNA sequence: TGTGCCAGCAGTTCCGAGGACACCATATATTTT.